A selection of T cell receptor beta chains follows, all from one sample in a study of CD8 T cells in ankylosing spondylitis. TCRdb itself ran the 5' RACE reads through MiXCR, one entry per CDR3 protein. This sample has roughly 160,000 distinct CDR3 sequences, with 9.8% found just once. What was sequenced was blood, either unsorted or a sorted T cell fraction (not recorded which). These receptors were obtained from a female donor with ankylosing spondylitis or in good health (not recorded which). CDR3s include the opening cysteine and the closing phenylalanine or tryptophan. D genes are given only for firm matches. Clone sizes are given selectively: once, few, many, or a class where the clone is expanded.

>NA|NA|TRBJ2-7|TRBV23-1
TGCGCCAGCAGTCTCCTCCCCAAGTCCTACGAGCAGTACTTC
CASSLLPKSYEQYF
>NA|NA|TRBJ2-7|TRBV6-2/TRBV6-3
TGTGCCAGCAGTTACTCCCGCAACTACGAGCAGTACTTC
CASSYSRNYEQYF
>NA|TRBD2|TRBJ2-1|TRBV27
TGTGCCAGCAGGGACCTAGCGGCCAGCTCCTACAATGAGCAGTTCTTC
CASRDLAASSYNEQFF
>many|NA|TRBJ2-1|TRBV11-1
TGTGCCAGCAGCTTAGAGGGCCTCCGGTCCTTTGGAGATGAGCAGTTCTTC
CASSLEGLRSFGDEQFF
>few|NA|TRBJ1-3|TRBV4-3
TGCGCCAGCAGCCCCGAGTCGGGATTACTCTCTGGAAACACCATATATTTT
CASSPESGLLSGNTIYF
>few|TRBD1|TRBJ2-1|TRBV6-5
TGTGCCAGCAGTTACATAAGACAGGGCTCCAATGAGCAGTTCTTC
CASSYIRQGSNEQFF
>NA|TRBD2|TRBJ2-2|TRBV2
TGTGCCAGCAGTGAAACCGGGACTAGATTCACCGGGGAGCTGTTTTTT
CASSETGTRFTGELFF
>NA|TRBD2|TRBJ2-2|TRBV12-5
TGTGCTAGTGGTTTGGCGGGACTAGCGGGGACCGGGGAGCTGTTTTTT
CASGLAGLAGTGELFF
>few|NA|TRBJ1-4|TRBV9
TGTGCCAGCAGCGTGGGACCAATCGCAACTAATGAAAAACTGTTTTTT
CASSVGPIATNEKLFF
>few|NA|TRBJ2-7|TRBV6-1
TGTGCCAGCAGCTCCCAGGTGCTGGAAAGCTCCTACGAGCAGTACTTC
CASSSQVLESSYEQYF
>few|TRBD2|TRBJ2-1|TRBV27
TGTGCCAGCAGTTTTGGGACTAGCGGTCGACTGGGGTACAATGAGCAGTTCTTC
CASSFGTSGRLGYNEQFF
>NA|NA|TRBJ1-1|TRBV12-3/TRBV12-4
TGTGCCAGCAGCCCAACGACAGGAGCGAACACTGAAGCTTTCTTT
CASSPTTGANTEAFF
>NA|NA|TRBJ1-6|TRBV27
TGTGCCAGCAGCTATTATAATTCACCCCTCCACTTT
CASSYYNSPLHF
>NA|NA|TRBJ1-6|TRBV10-3
TGTGCCGTTGCAAGCACAGGGAGCTCCTATAATTCACCCCTCCACTTT
CAVASTGSSYNSPLHF
>few|NA|TRBJ1-1|TRBV11-2
TGTGCCAGCAGCTGGGCGAGGGGACCTGAAGCTTTCTTT
CASSWARGPEAFF
>NA|NA|TRBJ2-7|TRBV20-1
TGCAGTGCTCAGTTCACAGGGTCGAGATACGAGCAGTACTTC
CSAQFTGSRYEQYF
>few|TRBD1|TRBJ2-5|TRBV5-1
TGCGCCAGCAGCTTGCAAGACAGGGGTGAGACCCAGTACTTC
CASSLQDRGETQYF
>NA|TRBD1|TRBJ2-5|TRBV24-1
TGTGCCACCAGTGATCTTAGGGGGCTGGGACAAGAGACCCAGTACTTC
CATSDLRGLGQETQYF
>few|TRBD1|TRBJ1-4|TRBV20-1
TGCAGTCCGCAGGGGGGCTTCAATGAAAAACTGTTTTTT
CSPQGGFNEKLFF
>many|NA|TRBJ2-2|TRBV4-3
TGCGCCAGCCTTGACACGTCCGGGGAGCTGTTTTTT
CASLDTSGELFF
>NA|NA|TRBJ2-3|TRBV20-1
TGCAGTGCTAGAATGGCAAAAGCCCCTAGCACAGATACGCAGTATTTT
CSARMAKAPSTDTQYF
>NA|NA|TRBJ2-7|TRBV3-1
TGTGCCAGCAGCCTACCGTCTCGCGGGGCGGTCTGGGAGCAGTGCTTC
CASSLPSRGAVWEQCF
>few|NA|TRBJ2-5|TRBV7-9
TGTGCCAGCAGCTTAGCGCGGGAAGGAGAGACCCAGTACTTC
CASSLAREGETQYF
>many|NA|TRBJ1-6|TRBV20-1
TGCAGTGCCCATAAACAGAGCTCCTATAATTCACCCCTCCACTTT
CSAHKQSSYNSPLHF
>NA|NA|TRBJ1-1|TRBV6-1
TGTGCCAGCAGCGAAACCCGGGGGTGGACGGTCACTGAAGCTTTCTTT
CASSETRGWTVTEAFF
>few|NA|TRBJ2-5|TRBV24-1
TGTGCCACCAGGGGGGGTGCAGGGACCCAGTACTTC
CATRGGAGTQYF
>few|NA|TRBJ2-1|TRBV28
TGTGCCAGCAGTTCCCTCGACAGATCCAATGAGCAGTTCTTC
CASSSLDRSNEQFF
>few|NA|TRBJ2-2|TRBV6-1
TGTGCCAGCTCCCCCGTCGCGGTGGCCGGGGAGCTGTTTTTT
CASSPVAVAGELFF
>NA|TRBD2|TRBJ2-7|TRBV13
TGTGCCAGCAGCTCTACAGCGGGAGAGGTATATAGATACGAGCAGTACTTC
CASSSTAGEVYRYEQYF
>NA|TRBD1|TRBJ1-5|TRBV27
TGTGCCAGCAGTTCAGGGGGGGATAGGCCCCAGCATTTT
CASSSGGDRPQHF
>few|NA|TRBJ1-3|TRBV9
TGTGCCAGCAGCGACCACAGTGCGGAGGGGCGGAACACCATATATTTT
CASSDHSAEGRNTIYF
>few|NA|TRBJ1-2|TRBV18
TGTGCCAGCTCACCACCAGGAAGGGGGATGGAGGGCTACACCTTC
CASSPPGRGMEGYTF
>few|TRBD1|TRBJ1-5|TRBV6-5
TGTGCCAGCAGTTTAGGACAGGGGGATCAGCCCCAGCATTTT
CASSLGQGDQPQHF
>many|NA|TRBJ2-7|TRBV6-2/TRBV6-3
TGTGCCAGCAGCTATCCCCATTCCGAGCAGTACTTC
CASSYPHSEQYF
>few|NA|TRBJ2-7|TRBV12-3/TRBV12-4
TGTGCCAGCTCCACCCAGGGGCCCTACGAGCAGTACTTC
CASSTQGPYEQYF
>many|NA|TRBJ2-1|TRBV5-6
TGTGCCAGCAGCTGGGGGACGGCGCGAGGTGAGCAGTTCTTC
CASSWGTARGEQFF
>many|NA|TRBJ1-2|TRBV24-1
TGTGCCACCGAGTGGGGCTACACCTTC
CATEWGYTF
>few|NA|TRBJ1-4|TRBV4-3
TGCGCCAGCAGCCACCAACAGGATAATGAAAAACTGTTTTTT
CASSHQQDNEKLFF
>many|NA|TRBJ2-3|TRBV7-2
TGTGCCAGCAGCCGAACCGGCGCGAGCACAGATACGCAGTATTTT
CASSRTGASTDTQYF
>NA|NA|TRBJ2-7|TRBV19
TGTGCCAGTTCCCCACCCCCGTGGAGAGAAGGGTACGAGCAGTACTTC
CASSPPPWREGYEQYF
>NA|TRBD1|TRBJ2-7|TRBV7-8
TGTGCCAGCAGCTACTCGGGACAGGGGATAGGGTACGAGCAGTACTTC
CASSYSGQGIGYEQYF
>NA|NA|TRBJ1-1|TRBV20-1
TGCAGTGCTAGACCTCGAGGCGGGACTGAAGCTTTCTTT
CSARPRGGTEAFF
>few|TRBD2|TRBJ2-3|TRBV24-1
TGTGCCACCAGTGGGTCCCTAGCGGGAGGACCAGATACGCAGTATTTT
CATSGSLAGGPDTQYF
>few|TRBD2|TRBJ2-1|TRBV29-1
TGCAGCGTGGCGGGGACTAGCGGGGGATACAATGAGCAGTTCTTC
CSVAGTSGGYNEQFF
>NA|NA|TRBJ2-5|TRBV28
TGTGCCAGCAGTTCCTACGCCACAGGGACCCAGTACTTC
CASSSYATGTQYF
>once|TRBD2|TRBJ2-5|TRBV9
TGTGCCAGCAGCGCGAAGGGTACTAGCGGGAGGTCAGGGGAGACCCAGTACTTC
CASSAKGTSGRSGETQYF
>NA|TRBD2|TRBJ2-3|TRBV20-1
TGCAGTGCTAGTCCTGATCACGGGACTAGCGGATTCCGCCCCACAGATACGCAGTATTTT
CSASPDHGTSGFRPTDTQYF
>few|NA|TRBJ2-1|TRBV13
TGTGCCAGCAGCTTATCTAGTAGGAATGAGCAGTTCTTC
CASSLSSRNEQFF